These 3 T cell receptor beta chains were sequenced from one sample in a study of T-cell reconstitution after alpha-beta-depleted transplantation in children. Unique molecular identifiers tagged the TCRbeta library. TCRdb fed the PCR reads into MiXCR, producing one record per CDR3 protein. Among about 980,000 distinct CDR3 sequences, less than 30% were seen once, and the ten largest hold about 28%. This sample comprised PBMCs, mostly from graft donor cells, obtained 360 days after TCRalphabeta/CD19-depleted stem cell transplant. Every receptor here comes from a boy younger than two who had a stem cell transplant for SCID, so the T cells may come from the graft donor.

The genes are TRBV5-1 and TRBJ2-7; TRBD1 matches at 10 bases. This CDR3 region has 15 residues. Germline lookup yields CDR1 SGHRS and CDR2 YFSETQ. J lost 4 bases, V lost 3 bases, and 7 bases had no gene match. The CDR3 DNA sequence: TGCGCCAGCAGCTGGGGACAGGGGCCCAAATACGAGCAGTACTTC. Translated, it gives CASSWGQGPKYEQYF.

The chain links TRBV4-1 to TRBJ2-1; the match to TRBD2 covers 10 bases. CDR1 and CDR2 (germline): MGHRA, YSYEKL. This CDR3 has 15 residues. The ends lost 8 bases at V and 8 bases at J; junction bases unmatched: 12. The CDR3 is CASSPGLAARYEQFF. CDR3 DNA sequence: TGCGCCAGCTCCCCTGGACTAGCGGCCCGATATGAGCAGTTCTTC.

V gene TRBV6-1 combines with J gene TRBJ2-7; 9 bases match TRBD1. Germline V gene sequence: CDR1 MNHNS, CDR2 SASEGT. The CDR3 covers 15 residues. The J segment lost 4 bases and the V segment lost 4 bases, leaving 8 bases of the junction unmatched. CDR3 in DNA: TGTGCCAGCAGTGTTGACCGGGACAGGGTTTACGAGCAGTACTTC. It specifies CASSVDRDRVYEQYF.